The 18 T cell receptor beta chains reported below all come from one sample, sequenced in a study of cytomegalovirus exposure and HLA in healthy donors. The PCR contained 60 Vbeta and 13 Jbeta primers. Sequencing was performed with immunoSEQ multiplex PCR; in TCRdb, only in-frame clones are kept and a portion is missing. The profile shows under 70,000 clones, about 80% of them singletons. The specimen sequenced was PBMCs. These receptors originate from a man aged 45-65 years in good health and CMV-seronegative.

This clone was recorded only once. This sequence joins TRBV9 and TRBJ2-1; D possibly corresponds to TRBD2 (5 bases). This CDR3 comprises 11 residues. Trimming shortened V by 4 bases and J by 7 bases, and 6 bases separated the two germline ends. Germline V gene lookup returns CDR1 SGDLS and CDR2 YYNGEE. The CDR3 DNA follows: TGTGCCAGCAGCAGCGGAAATGAGCAGTTCTTC. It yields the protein CASSSGNEQFF.

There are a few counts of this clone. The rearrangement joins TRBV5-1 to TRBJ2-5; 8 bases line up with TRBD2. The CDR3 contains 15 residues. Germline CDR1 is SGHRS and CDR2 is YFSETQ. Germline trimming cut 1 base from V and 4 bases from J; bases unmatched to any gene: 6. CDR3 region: CASSLSTGGLETQYF. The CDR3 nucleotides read TGCGCCAGCAGCTTGAGTACGGGGGGGCTAGAGACCCAGTACTTC.

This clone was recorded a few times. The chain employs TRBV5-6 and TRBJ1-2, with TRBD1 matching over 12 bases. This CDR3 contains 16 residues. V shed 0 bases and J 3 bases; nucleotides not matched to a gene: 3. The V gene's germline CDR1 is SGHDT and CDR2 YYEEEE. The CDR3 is CASSLGGQGADYGYTF. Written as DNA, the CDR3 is TGTGCCAGCAGCTTGGGGGGACAGGGGGCAGACTATGGCTACACCTTC.

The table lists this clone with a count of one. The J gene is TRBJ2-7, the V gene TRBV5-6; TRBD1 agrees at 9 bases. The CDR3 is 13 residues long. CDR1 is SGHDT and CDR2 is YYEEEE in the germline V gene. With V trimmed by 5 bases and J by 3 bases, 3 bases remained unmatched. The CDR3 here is CASRGTGFYEQYF. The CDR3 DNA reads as TGTGCCAGCAGGGGGACAGGGTTCTACGAGCAGTACTTC.

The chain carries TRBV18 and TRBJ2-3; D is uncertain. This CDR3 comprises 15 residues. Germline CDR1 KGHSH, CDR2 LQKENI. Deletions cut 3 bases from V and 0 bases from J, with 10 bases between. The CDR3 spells CASSPLGRSTDTQYF. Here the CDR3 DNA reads TGTGCCAGCTCACCCCTGGGCAGGAGCACAGATACGCAGTATTTT. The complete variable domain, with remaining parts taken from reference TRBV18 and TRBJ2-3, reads NAGVMQNPRHLVRRRGQEARLRCSPMKGHSHVYWYRQLPEEGLKFMVYLQKENIIDESGMPKERFSAEFPKEGPSILRIQQVVRGDSAAYFCASSPLGRSTDTQYFGPGTRLTVL.

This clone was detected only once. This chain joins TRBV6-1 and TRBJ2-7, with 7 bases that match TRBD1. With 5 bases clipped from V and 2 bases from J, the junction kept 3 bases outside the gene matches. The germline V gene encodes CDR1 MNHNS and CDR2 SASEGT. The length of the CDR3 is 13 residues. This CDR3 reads CASSSDRAYEQYF. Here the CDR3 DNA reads TGTGCCAGCAGTAGTGACAGGGCCTACGAGCAGTACTTC.

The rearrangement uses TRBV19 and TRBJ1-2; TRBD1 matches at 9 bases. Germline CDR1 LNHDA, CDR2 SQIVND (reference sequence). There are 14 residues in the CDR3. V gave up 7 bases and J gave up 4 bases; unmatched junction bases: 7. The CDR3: CASKEQGAVYGYTF. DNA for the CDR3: TGTGCCAGTAAGGAACAGGGGGCTGTCTATGGCTACACCTTC.

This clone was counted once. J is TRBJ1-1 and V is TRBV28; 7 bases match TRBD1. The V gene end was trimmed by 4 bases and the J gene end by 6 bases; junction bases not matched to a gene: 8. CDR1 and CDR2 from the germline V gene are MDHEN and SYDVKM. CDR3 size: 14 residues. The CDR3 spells CASSWRGPSAEAFF. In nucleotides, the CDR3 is TGTGCCAGCAGTTGGAGGGGGCCCAGCGCTGAAGCTTTCTTT.

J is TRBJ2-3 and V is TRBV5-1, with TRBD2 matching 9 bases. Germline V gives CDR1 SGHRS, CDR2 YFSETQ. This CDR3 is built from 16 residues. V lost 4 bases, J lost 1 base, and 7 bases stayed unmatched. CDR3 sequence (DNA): TGCGCCAGCAGCCCCCTGACTAGCGGACGCACAGATACGCAGTATTTT. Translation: CASSPLTSGRTDTQYF.

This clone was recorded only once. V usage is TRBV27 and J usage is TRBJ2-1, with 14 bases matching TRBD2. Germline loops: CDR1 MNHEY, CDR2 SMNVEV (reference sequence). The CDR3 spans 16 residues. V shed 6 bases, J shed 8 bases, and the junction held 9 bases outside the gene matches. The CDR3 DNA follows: TGTGCCAGCAGCCCTCGACTAGCGGGGGGGATCGATGAGCAGTTCTTC. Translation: CASSPRLAGGIDEQFF.

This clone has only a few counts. The CDR3 DNA is TGTGCCAGCAGCTTGTCACATTCCAGGGGAGCTACCGGAAACACCATATATTTT. Amino acid sequence: CASSLSHSRGATGNTIYF. The rearrangement joins TRBV5-6 to TRBJ1-3; tentatively, D is TRBD1 (6 bases). The ends were cut back, 1 base at V and 4 bases at J, with 21 bases in the middle. Germline CDR1 is SGHDT and CDR2 is YYEEEE. There are 18 residues in the CDR3.

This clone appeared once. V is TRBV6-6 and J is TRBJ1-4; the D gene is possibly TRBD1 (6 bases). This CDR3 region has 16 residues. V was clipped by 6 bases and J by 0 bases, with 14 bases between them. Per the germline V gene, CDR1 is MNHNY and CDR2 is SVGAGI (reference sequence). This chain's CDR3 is CASRQTGPPTNEKLFF. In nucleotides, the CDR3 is TGTGCCAGCAGACAAACAGGGCCACCAACTAATGAAAAACTGTTTTTT.

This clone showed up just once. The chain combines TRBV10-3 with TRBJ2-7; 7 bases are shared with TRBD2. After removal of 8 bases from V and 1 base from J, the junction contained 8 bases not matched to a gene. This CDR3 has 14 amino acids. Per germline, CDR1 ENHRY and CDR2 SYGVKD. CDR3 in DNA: TGTGCCATCGGCCCGGGGGGTGTTTCCTACGAGCAGTACTTC. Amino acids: CAIGPGGVSYEQYF.

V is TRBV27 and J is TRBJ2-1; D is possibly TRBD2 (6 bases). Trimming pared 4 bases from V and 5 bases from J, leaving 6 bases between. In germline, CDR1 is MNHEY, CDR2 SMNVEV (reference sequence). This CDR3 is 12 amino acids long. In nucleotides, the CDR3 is TGTGCCAGCAGTTGGGGGGACAATGAGCAGTTCTTC. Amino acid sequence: CASSWGDNEQFF.

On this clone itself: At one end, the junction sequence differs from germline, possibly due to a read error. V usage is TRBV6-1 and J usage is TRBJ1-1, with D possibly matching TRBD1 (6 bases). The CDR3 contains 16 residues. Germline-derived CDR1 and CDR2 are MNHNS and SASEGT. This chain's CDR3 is CASSQAGGAYKTEAFF. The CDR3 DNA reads TGTGCCAGCAGTCAAGCTGGGGGCGCCTACAAGACTGAAGCTTTCTTT.

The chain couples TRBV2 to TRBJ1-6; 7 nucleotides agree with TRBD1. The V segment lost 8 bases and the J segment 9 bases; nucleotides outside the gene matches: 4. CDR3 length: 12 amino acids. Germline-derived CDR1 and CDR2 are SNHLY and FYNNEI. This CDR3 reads CASRDSRSPLHF. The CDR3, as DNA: TGTGCCAGCCGGGACAGCCGTTCACCCCTCCACTTT.

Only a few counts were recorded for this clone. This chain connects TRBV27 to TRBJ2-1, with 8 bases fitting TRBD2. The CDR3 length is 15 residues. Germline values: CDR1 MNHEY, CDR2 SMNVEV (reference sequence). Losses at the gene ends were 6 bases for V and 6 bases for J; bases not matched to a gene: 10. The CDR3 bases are TGTGCCAGCAGGTCGGGGGGGAAGAGAGGCAATGAGCAGTTCTTC. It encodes CASRSGGKRGNEQFF.

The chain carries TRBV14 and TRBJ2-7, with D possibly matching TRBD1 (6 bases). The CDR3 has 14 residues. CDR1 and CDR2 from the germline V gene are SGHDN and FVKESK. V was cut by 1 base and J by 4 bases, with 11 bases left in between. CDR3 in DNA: TGTGCCAGCAGCCAAGTAAACAGGGAATACGAGCAGTACTTC. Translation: CASSQVNREYEQYF. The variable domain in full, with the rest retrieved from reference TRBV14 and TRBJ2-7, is EAGVTQFPSHSVIEKGQTVTLRCDPISGHDNLYWYRRVMGKEIKFLLHFVKESKQDESGMPNNRFLAERTGGTYSTLKVQPAELEDSGVYFCASSQVNREYEQYFGPGTRLTVT.